This T cell receptor (beta chain) was found in a study of T cells after yellow fever vaccination. Note on this clonotype: What it binds is unknown.

Germline assignment: CDR1 MNHNY and CDR2 SVGAGI (reference sequence). The CDR3 has 16 amino acids. Losses at the gene ends were 6 bases for V and 8 bases for J; bases not matched to a gene: 9. Points from the study as a whole: A weaker secondary response peaked on day 5, the primary on day 15.

A 5'RACE template-switching step, the method used to make TCR cDNA, added a universal primer site and UMIs. One entry per CDR3 protein results from TCRdb running MiXCR on the 5' RACE reads. The sample has some 220,000 distinct CDR3 sequences; roughly 3.3% are singletons. The J gene is TRBJ2-1, the V gene TRBV6-6; 14 bases agree with TRBD2. The sample in question was CD4+ T cells sorted from PBMCs, obtained 10 days after the yellow fever booster vaccination. This sequence originates from a man aged 18-30 years who received the YFV17D yellow fever vaccine. Here the CDR3 DNA reads TGTGCCAGCAGCCCAGGGACTAGCGGGGGCGGAGATGAGCAGTTCTTC. Translated: CASSPGTSGGGDEQFF.